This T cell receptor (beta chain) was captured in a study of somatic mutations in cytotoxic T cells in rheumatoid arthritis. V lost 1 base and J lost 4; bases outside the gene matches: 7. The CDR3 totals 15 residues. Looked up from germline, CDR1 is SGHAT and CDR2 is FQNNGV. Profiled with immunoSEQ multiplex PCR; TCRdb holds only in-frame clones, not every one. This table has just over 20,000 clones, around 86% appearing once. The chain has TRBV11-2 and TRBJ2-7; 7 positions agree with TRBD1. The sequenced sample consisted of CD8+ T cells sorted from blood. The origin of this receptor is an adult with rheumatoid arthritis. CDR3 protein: CASSLVAGGTYEQYV. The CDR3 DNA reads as TGTGCCAGCAGCTTAGTGGCAGGGGGTACGTACGAGCAGTACGTC.